The 9 T cell receptor beta chains below come from one sample, sequenced in a study of blood T cell repertoires in COVID-19. TCRdb's copy holds only in-frame clones and misses some; the assay was immunoSEQ multiplex PCR. Of 110,000 to 150,000 clones in the sample, around 80% are singletons; the top ten hold over 5%. Specimen: PBMCs or T cells enriched from blood (not recorded which). These receptors were obtained from a woman aged 50 to 60 who had recovered from COVID-19.

This chain connects TRBV30 to TRBJ1-2, with D uncertain. V was shortened by 2 bases and J by 2 bases, with 9 bases between the two germline ends. Looked up from germline, CDR1 is GTSNPN and CDR2 is SVGIG (reference sequence). CDR3 length: 13 residues. CDR3 region: CAWSLESNYGYTF. Written as DNA, the CDR3 is TGTGCCTGGAGTCTAGAGTCGAACTATGGCTACACCTTC.

The chain carries TRBV6-2 or TRBV6-3 and TRBJ2-7; 8 positions agree with TRBD1. In germline, CDR1 is MNHEY, CDR2 SVGEGT. The CDR3 loop spans 16 amino acids. The trim removed 5 bases at V and 10 bases at J, leaving 19 bases unmatched. The CDR3 here is CASSRARTGFEDVQYV. The CDR3 coding sequence is TGTGCCAGCAGTCGAGCGAGGACAGGGTTTGAGGATGTCCAGTACGTC.

This clone was observed once. The junction departs from germline at one end; a sequencing error may be responsible. The chain carries TRBV30 and TRBJ2-7; D not certain. The CDR3 spans 13 residues. The germline gives CDR1 GTSNPN, CDR2 SVGIG (reference sequence). CDR3 residues: CAWSNTARYEQCF. The CDR3 region has the DNA TGTGCCTGGAGTAACACAGCTCGCTACGAGCAGTGCTTC.

This clone was seen ten or more times. CDR3 bases: TGTGCCAGCAGTTACTCAGGGGGTGGCTACACCTTC. Translated: CASSYSGGGYTF. The chain recombines TRBV6-5 with TRBJ1-2; possibly TRBD1 for D (6 bases). Germline loops: CDR1 MNHEY, CDR2 SVGAGI. This CDR3 region has 12 residues. Trimming stripped 0 bases from V and 7 bases from J, with 6 bases between.

The V gene is TRBV10-1, the J gene TRBJ2-3; the match to TRBD2 covers 8 bases. The V gene end was trimmed by 10 bases and the J gene end by 2 bases; junction bases not matched to a gene: 11. The length of the CDR3 is 15 residues. Germline V lookup: CDR1 WNHNN, CDR2 SYGVQD (reference sequence). The chain's CDR3 is CATRFGGGYTDTQYF. The CDR3, as DNA: TGCGCCACCAGGTTTGGCGGGGGGTACACAGATACGCAGTATTTT.

There are a few counts of this clone. V is TRBV11-3 and J is TRBJ2-1; TRBD2 aligns across 10 bases. Per germline, CDR1 SGHNT and CDR2 YENEEA. There are 16 residues in the CDR3. V dropped 5 bases and J dropped 6; count of bases not matched to a gene: 10. CDR3 amino acids: CASSPSSSGGVNEQFF. CDR3 nucleotide sequence: TGTGCCAGCAGCCCCAGTTCTAGCGGGGGAGTCAATGAGCAGTTCTTC. Supplemented by reference TRBV11-3 and TRBJ2-1, the full variable domain reads EAGVVQSPRYKIIEKKQPVAFWCNPISGHNTLYWYLQNLGQGPELLIRYENEEAVDDSQLPKDRFSAERLKGVDSTLKIQPAELGDSAVYLCASSPSSSGGVNEQFFGPGTRLTVL.

The chain combines TRBV10-3 with TRBJ1-6; D might be TRBD1 (6 bases). V was trimmed by 3 bases and J by 9 bases, leaving 21 bases between them. Germline CDR1 is ENHRY and CDR2 is SYGVKD. CDR3 length: 17 amino acids. CDR3 region: CAISEVGPGQDSSPLHF. CDR3 bases: TGTGCCATCAGTGAAGTCGGGCCGGGACAAGATTCTTCACCCCTCCACTTT.

This clone showed up many times. The chain joins TRBV6-1 to TRBJ2-3, with 8 bases fitting TRBD1. Germline V gives CDR1 MNHNS, CDR2 SASEGT. V lost 1 base to trimming and J lost 5 bases; unmatched junction nucleotides: 11. This CDR3 spans 17 amino acids. Written as DNA, the CDR3 is TGTGCCAGCAGTGAAGGGATCGGGCAGGGGGCCCAAGATACGCAGTATTTT. This translates into CASSEGIGQGAQDTQYF.

The chain has TRBV7-9 and TRBJ1-5; tentatively, D is TRBD1 (5 bases). Trimming pared 4 bases from V and 0 bases from J, leaving 10 bases between. The CDR3 runs 15 residues. Germline CDR1 SEHNR, CDR2 FQNEAQ (reference sequence). CDR3 coding DNA: TGTGCCAGCAGCTGGGGGGTGGATAGCAATCAGCCCCAGCATTTT. It encodes CASSWGVDSNQPQHF.